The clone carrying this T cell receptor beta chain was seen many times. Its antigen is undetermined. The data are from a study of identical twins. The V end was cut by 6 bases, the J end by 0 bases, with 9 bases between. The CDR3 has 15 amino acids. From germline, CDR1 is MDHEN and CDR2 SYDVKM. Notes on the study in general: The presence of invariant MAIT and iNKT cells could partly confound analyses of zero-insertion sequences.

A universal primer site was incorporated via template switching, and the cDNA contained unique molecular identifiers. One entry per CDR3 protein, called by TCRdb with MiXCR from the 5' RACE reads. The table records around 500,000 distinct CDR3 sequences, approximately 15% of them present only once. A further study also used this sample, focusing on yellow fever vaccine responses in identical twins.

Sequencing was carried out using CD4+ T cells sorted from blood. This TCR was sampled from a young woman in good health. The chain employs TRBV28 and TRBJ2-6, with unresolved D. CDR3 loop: CASSLGPSGANVLTF. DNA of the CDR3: TGTGCCAGCAGCCTAGGCCCCTCTGGGGCCAACGTCCTGACTTTC.